This T cell receptor beta chain was sequenced for a study of control samples from healthy donors and cancer patients (dated by TCRdb to the early 2020s). Note on this clone: The antigen it binds to is not known. It has no much larger one-base neighbor in the sample; base qualities were not kept.

Libraries came from the immunoSEQ multiplex PCR assay. TCRdb stores this immuneACCESS table with in-frame sequences only. Part of the clones is absent; in the studies checked, under half of the shortfall reflects unresolved V genes, and no reason is known for the rest. Within this sample are about 180,000 clones, with around 90% of them counted one time only. The ten most abundant clones make up about 1.4% of the sample. There are 17 amino acids in the CDR3, from cysteine to phenylalanine inclusive. Of all the DNA, just the CDR3 is kept, 51 bases in frame from base 1. The germline V gene yields SGHNT for CDR1 and YENEEA for CDR2. The junction shows trimming of 0 bases on V and 3 bases on J, and the gene matches do not reach 6 bases of it.

The sequence is built from TRBV11-3 and TRBJ2-4, with 9 bases in between that match TRBD2. Sequenced sample: blood. This TCR came from a woman aged 50 to 60 in good health. The CDR3 reads as follows: CASSLEGPSGVKNIQYF. The DNA reads TGTGCCAGCAGCTTAGAGGGTCCTAGCGGGGTCAAAAACATTCAGTACTTC.